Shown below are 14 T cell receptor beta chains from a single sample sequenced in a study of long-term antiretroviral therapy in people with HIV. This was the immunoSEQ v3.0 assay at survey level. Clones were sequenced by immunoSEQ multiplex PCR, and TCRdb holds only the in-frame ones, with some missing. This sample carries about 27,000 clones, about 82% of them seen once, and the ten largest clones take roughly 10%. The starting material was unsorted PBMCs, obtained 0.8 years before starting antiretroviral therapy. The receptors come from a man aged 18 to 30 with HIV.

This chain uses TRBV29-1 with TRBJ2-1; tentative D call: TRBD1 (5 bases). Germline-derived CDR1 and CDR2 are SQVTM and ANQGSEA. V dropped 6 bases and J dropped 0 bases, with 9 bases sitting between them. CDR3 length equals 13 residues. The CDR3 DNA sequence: TGCAGCGTACAGGCCAGCTCCTACAATGAGCAGTTCTTC. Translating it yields CSVQASSYNEQFF.

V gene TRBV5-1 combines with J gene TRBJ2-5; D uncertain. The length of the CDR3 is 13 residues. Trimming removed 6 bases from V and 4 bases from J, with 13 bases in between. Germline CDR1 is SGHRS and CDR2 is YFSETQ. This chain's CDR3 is CASNSVPLETQYF. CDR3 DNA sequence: TGCGCCAGCAACTCGGTGCCCTTAGAGACCCAGTACTTC.

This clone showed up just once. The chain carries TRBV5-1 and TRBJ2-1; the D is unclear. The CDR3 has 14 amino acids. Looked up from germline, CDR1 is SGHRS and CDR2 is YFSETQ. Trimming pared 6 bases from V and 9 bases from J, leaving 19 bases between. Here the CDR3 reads CASTDSTWTGEQFF. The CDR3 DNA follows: TGCGCCAGCACCGACTCTACGTGGACCGGTGAGCAGTTCTTC.

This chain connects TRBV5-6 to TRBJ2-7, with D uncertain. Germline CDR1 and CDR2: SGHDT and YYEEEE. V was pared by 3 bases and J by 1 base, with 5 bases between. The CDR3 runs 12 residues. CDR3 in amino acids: CASSSPSYEQYF. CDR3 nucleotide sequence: TGTGCCAGCAGCTCACCTTCCTACGAGCAGTACTTC.

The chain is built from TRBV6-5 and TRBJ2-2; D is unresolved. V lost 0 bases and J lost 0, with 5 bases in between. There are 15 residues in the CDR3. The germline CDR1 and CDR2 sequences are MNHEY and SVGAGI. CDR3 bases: TGTGCCAGCAGTTACTCCCAATCGAACACCGGGGAGCTGTTTTTT. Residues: CASSYSQSNTGELFF.

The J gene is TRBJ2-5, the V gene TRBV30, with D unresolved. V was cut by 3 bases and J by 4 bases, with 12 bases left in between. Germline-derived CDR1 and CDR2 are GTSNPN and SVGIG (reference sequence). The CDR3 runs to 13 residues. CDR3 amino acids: CAWSPGGGETQYF. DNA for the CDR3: TGTGCCTGGAGCCCGGGTGGCGGAGAGACCCAGTACTTC.

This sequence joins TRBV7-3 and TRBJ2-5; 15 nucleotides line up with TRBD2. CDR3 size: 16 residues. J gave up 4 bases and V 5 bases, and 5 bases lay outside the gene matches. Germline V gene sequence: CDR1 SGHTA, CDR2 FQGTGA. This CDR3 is CASSPGLAGGPETQYF. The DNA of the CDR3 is TGTGCCAGCAGCCCGGGACTAGCGGGAGGCCCAGAGACCCAGTACTTC.

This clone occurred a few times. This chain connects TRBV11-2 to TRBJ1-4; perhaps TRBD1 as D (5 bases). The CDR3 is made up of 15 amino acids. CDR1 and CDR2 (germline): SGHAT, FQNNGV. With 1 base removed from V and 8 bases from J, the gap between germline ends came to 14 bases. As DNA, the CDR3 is TGTGCCAGCAGCTTAGGATCCAGGGTCTGGGAAAAACTGTTTTTT. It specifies CASSLGSRVWEKLFF. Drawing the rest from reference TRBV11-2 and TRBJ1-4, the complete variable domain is EAGVAQSPRYKIIEKRQSVAFWCNPISGHATLYWYQQILGQGPKLLIQFQNNGVVDDSQLPKDRFSAERLKGVDSTLKIQPAKLEDSAVYLCASSLGSRVWEKLFFGSGTQLSVL.

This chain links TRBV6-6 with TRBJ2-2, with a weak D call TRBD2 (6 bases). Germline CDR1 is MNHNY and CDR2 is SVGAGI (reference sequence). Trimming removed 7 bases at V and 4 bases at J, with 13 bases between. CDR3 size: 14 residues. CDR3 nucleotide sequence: TGTGCCAGCAACACCGGGAGTCTCACCGGGGAGCTGTTTTTT. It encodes CASNTGSLTGELFF.

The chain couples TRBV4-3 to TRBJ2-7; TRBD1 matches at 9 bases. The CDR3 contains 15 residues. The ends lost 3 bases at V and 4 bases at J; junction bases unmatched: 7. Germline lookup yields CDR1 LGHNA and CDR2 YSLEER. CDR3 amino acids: CASSQEWDREYEQYF. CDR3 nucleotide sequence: TGCGCCAGCAGCCAGGAGTGGGACAGGGAGTACGAGCAGTACTTC.

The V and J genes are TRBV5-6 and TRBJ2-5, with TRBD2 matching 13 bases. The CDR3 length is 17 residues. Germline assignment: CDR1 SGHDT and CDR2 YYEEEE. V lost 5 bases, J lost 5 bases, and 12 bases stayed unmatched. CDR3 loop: CASRELAGGPSSETQYF. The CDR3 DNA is TGTGCCAGCAGGGAACTAGCGGGGGGGCCCTCTTCGGAGACCCAGTACTTC.

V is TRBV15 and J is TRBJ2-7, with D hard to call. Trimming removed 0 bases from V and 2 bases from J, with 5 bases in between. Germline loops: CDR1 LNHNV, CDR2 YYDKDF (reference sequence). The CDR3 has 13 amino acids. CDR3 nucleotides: TGTGCCACCAGCAGAGAGGACGCCTACGAGCAGTACTTC. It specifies CATSREDAYEQYF.

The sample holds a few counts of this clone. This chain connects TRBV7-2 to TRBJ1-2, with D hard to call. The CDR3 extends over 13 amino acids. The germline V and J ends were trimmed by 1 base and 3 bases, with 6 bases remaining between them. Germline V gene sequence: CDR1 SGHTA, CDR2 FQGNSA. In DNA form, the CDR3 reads TGTGCCAGCAGCTTAGACAAGGACTATGGCTACACCTTC. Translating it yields CASSLDKDYGYTF.

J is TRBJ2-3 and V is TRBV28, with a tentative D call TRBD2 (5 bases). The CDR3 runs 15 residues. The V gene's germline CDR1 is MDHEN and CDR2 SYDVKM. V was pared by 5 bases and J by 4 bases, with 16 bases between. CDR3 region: CASSPQFGLSDTQYF. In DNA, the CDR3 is TGTGCCAGCAGTCCCCAATTCGGACTTTCAGATACGCAGTATTTT.